These 3 T cell receptor beta chains were all obtained from the same sample, sequenced in a study of radiotherapy plus CTLA-4 blockade in lung cancer. Using immunoSEQ multiplex PCR, the repertoire was profiled, and TCRdb retains in-frame clones only, with some absent. The sample records about 84,000 clones, about 78% being singletons. The source material was peripheral blood, sampled from a patient treated with radiotherapy plus ipilimumab. The receptors here all came from a human donor with non-small cell lung cancer that progressed on radiotherapy plus ipilimumab.

The V gene is TRBV2, the J gene TRBJ1-4; a possible D gene is TRBD1 (5 bases). Germline CDR1 is SNHLY and CDR2 is FYNNEI. V lost 6 bases, J lost 8 bases, and 16 bases lay in between. The CDR3 has 14 residues. CDR3 region: CASSRDAAYEKLFF. In DNA, the CDR3 is TGTGCCAGCAGCCGGGACGCCGCCTACGAAAAACTGTTTTTT.

The chain links TRBV5-6 to TRBJ1-1, with D possibly being TRBD1 (5 bases). The V end lost 5 bases, the J end lost 3 bases, and 17 bases lay between the germline ends. Per germline, CDR1 SGHDT and CDR2 YYEEEE. The CDR3 runs to 15 residues. Written as DNA, the CDR3 is TGTGCCAGCAGACCGCCTGGGGGGAGGGACACTGAAGCTTTCTTT. Encoded protein: CASRPPGGRDTEAFF.

Here the CDR3 DNA reads TGTGCCAGCAGTCCCGGGGCCCTTAGTGAAAAACTGTTTTTT. It codes for CASSPGALSEKLFF. The gene calls are TRBV6-5 and TRBJ1-4, with D possibly being TRBD1 (5 bases). Germline CDR1 reads MNHEY; CDR2 reads SVGAGI. V shed 5 bases and J shed 7 bases, with 14 bases lying between them. The length of the CDR3 is 14 residues.